This T cell receptor beta chain was observed in a study of long-term antiretroviral therapy in people with HIV. Germline CDR1 reads SGHRS; CDR2 reads YFSETQ. CDR3 size: 14 residues. V lost 0 bases, J lost 5 bases, and 11 bases lay in between. Overall study results and limits: ART was followed by higher diversity that remained below transplant donor controls.

A note on this clone: Its antigen is unknown.

The libraries were made with immunoSEQ v3.0 at survey level. Clones were read by immunoSEQ multiplex PCR, and TCRdb kept only the in-frame ones, dropping some. The sample has 48,000 or so clones, roughly 80% seen once. This clonotype was sampled from a woman in her late teens or twenties with HIV. Sample: unsorted PBMCs, taken 0.8 years after starting antiretroviral therapy. The chain couples TRBV5-1 to TRBJ1-1; weak D call: TRBD1 (6 bases). Here the CDR3 reads CASSLEVRGTEAFF. The CDR3 DNA sequence: TGCGCCAGCAGCTTGGAAGTTAGGGGGACTGAAGCTTTCTTT.